This is a list of T cell receptor beta chains from one sample in a study of cytomegalovirus exposure and HLA in healthy donors. The repertoire was sequenced with immunoSEQ multiplex PCR; TCRdb's copy has only in-frame clones and lacks some. Across some 48,000 clones, the top ten clones capture 5.5% to 7% of the sample. Sequencing used PBMCs. Receptors were obtained from a male donor in good health and CMV-seropositive. Both conserved end residues are part of each CDR3. D genes are given only for firm matches.

D gene	J gene	V gene	CDR3 DNA	CDR3 protein
NA	TRBJ1-5	TRBV2	TGTGCCAGCTTAACCCACTCAGGGACTGGCAATCAGCCCCAGCATTTT	CASLTHSGTGNQPQHF
TRBD2	TRBJ2-1	TRBV5-1	TGCGCCAGCAGCCCGCGGACTAGCTCGGTGGGGAATGAGCAGTTCTTC	CASSPRTSSVGNEQFF
TRBD1	TRBJ2-1	TRBV7-9	TGTGCCGGAATGGACAGGCGAAGCTCCTACAATGAGCAGTTCTTC	CAGMDRRSSYNEQFF
NA	TRBJ2-2	TRBV4-3	TGCGCCAGCAGCCAAGATCTTTATGAGGGTATCGGGGAGCTGTTTTTT	CASSQDLYEGIGELFF
TRBD1	TRBJ1-1	TRBV2	TGTGCCGGGAGGGACAGGGGGTCTGGGGGCACTGAAGCTTTCTTT	CAGRDRGSGGTEAFF
NA	TRBJ2-5	TRBV11-3	TGTGCCAGCAGCTTAGGAGTTGCTGCCGGGTCTCAAGAGACCCAGTACTTC	CASSLGVAAGSQETQYF
NA	TRBJ1-2	TRBV11-2	TGTGCCAGCAGCTCCTCAGGGCTCTATGGCTACACCTTC	CASSSSGLYGYTF
TRBD2	TRBJ2-3	TRBV7-9	TGTGCCAGCAGCTCCACTAGCGGGGGGGCCCGGCGTGATACGCAGTATTTT	CASSSTSGGARRDTQYF
NA	TRBJ2-6	TRBV7-7	TGTGCCAGCAGCCCCATCTCTGGGGCCAACGTCCTGACTTTC	CASSPISGANVLTF
TRBD1	TRBJ2-1	TRBV7-9	TGTGCCAGCAGCTTACAACAGGGGTCCTACAATGAGCAGTTCTTC	CASSLQQGSYNEQFF
TRBD1	TRBJ1-2	TRBV5-4	TGTGCCAGCAGGCGGGAAGGACAGGAAGACCCCTACACCTTC	CASRREGQEDPYTF
TRBD2	TRBJ2-1	TRBV6-4	TGTGCCAGCAGTGAGTCCGGGTTTGGACTAGCCCTCGATGAGCAGTTCTTC	CASSESGFGLALDEQFF
TRBD1	TRBJ1-3	TRBV6-5	TGTGCCAGCAGTTACTACAGGGGGACTTCTGGAAACACCATATATTTT	CASSYYRGTSGNTIYF
TRBD1	TRBJ2-2	TRBV4-3	TGCGCCAGCAGCCAAGAACTCAGGGGGTTTGGGACCGGGGAGCTGTTTTTT	CASSQELRGFGTGELFF
NA	TRBJ1-2	TRBV6-5	TGTGCCAGCAGTTACGATACTGCAACTAACTATGGCTACACCTTC	CASSYDTATNYGYTF
TRBD2	TRBJ2-7	TRBV4-2	TGTGCCAGCAGCCAAGATTGGTCTAGCGGGGACTCCTACGAGCAGTACTTC	CASSQDWSSGDSYEQYF
TRBD1	TRBJ1-2	TRBV18	TGTGCCAGCTCAACGAGCCCCGGGACAGCTTATGGCTACACCTTC	CASSTSPGTAYGYTF
NA	TRBJ2-5	TRBV6-1	TGTGCCAGCGTGGGACTCCAAAAAGAGACCCAGTACTTC	CASVGLQKETQYF
NA	TRBJ2-7	TRBV5-1	TGCGCCAGCAGCTTGGATAGTCCGCCCTCCTACGAGCAGTACTTC	CASSLDSPPSYEQYF
NA	TRBJ2-7	TRBV9	TGTGCCAGCAGCGTAGGGGGCCCAAGCTCCTACGAGCAGTGCTTC	CASSVGGPSSYEQCF
TRBD1	TRBJ1-1	TRBV19	TGTGCCAGTACGGGACAGCGGGAGGCTTTCTTT	CASTGQREAFF
NA	TRBJ2-7	TRBV19	TGTGCCAGTAGTATAGATCTGGAGGAGGGAGCCTACGAGCAGTACTTC	CASSIDLEEGAYEQYF
TRBD2	TRBJ2-5	TRBV6-5	TGTGCCAGCAGTTACTCTTGGCTAGCGGGGGAAGAGACCCAGTACTTC	CASSYSWLAGEETQYF
NA	TRBJ2-1	TRBV5-1	TGCGCCAGCAGCTTGGTAGCCCTTAGCAATGAGCAGTTCTTC	CASSLVALSNEQFF
NA	TRBJ2-7	TRBV28	TGTGCCAGCAGTCCTCGGACAGGGAGGGAAGAGCAGTACTTC	CASSPRTGREEQYF
TRBD1	TRBJ2-2	TRBV5-6	TGTGCCAGCAACAGACAGGGGGGGGACACCGGGGAGCTGTTTTTT	CASNRQGGDTGELFF
TRBD1	TRBJ1-6	TRBV5-1	TGCGCCAGCAGTGGACAGGGGAGCTCCTATAATTCACCCCTCCACTTT	CASSGQGSSYNSPLHF
NA	TRBJ1-3	TRBV11-2	TGTGCCAGCAGACGCACGGGGTCAAACACCATATATTTT	CASRRTGSNTIYF
NA	TRBJ1-4	TRBV30	TGTGCCTGGAGTTGGAGGGAGGGTGAAAAACTGTTTTTT	CAWSWREGEKLFF
TRBD2	TRBJ2-7	TRBV7-2	TGTGCCAGCAGCTTAGAGGCGGGAGCCTACGAGCAGTACTTC	CASSLEAGAYEQYF
NA	TRBJ1-1	TRBV5-1	TGCGCCAGCAGCCCGGGTGAGACTGAAGCTTTCTTT	CASSPGETEAFF
NA	TRBJ2-3	TRBV6-6	TGTGCCAGCAGACATACAGGGAGCACAGATACGCAGTATTTT	CASRHTGSTDTQYF
NA	TRBJ1-5	TRBV15	TGTGCCACCAGCAGAGGACTGCAGGGGAGTCAGCCCCAGCATTTT	CATSRGLQGSQPQHF
NA	TRBJ2-6	TRBV15	TGTGCCACCAGCAGGGGGAGCGGGGCCAACGTCCTGACTTTC	CATSRGSGANVLTF
NA	TRBJ1-2	TRBV19	TGTGCCAGTAGTATCGGGGGGGCTGCATCCTTC	CASSIGGAASF
NA	TRBJ2-7	TRBV12-5	TGTGCTAGTGCCGTCTACGAGCAGTACTTC	CASAVYEQYF
NA	TRBJ1-5	TRBV9	TGTGCCAGCAGCGTAGTAGGGGGGGGACGCCCCCAGCATTTT	CASSVVGGGRPQHF
TRBD1	TRBJ2-1	TRBV6-5	TGTGCCAGCAGTTACTCGAAGACAGGGGGCAATGAGCAGTTCTTC	CASSYSKTGGNEQFF
NA	TRBJ1-1	TRBV4-1	TGCGCCAGCAGCCAAGTTGGAGTTTGGGGGCTAATGAACACTGAAGCTTTCTTT	CASSQVGVWGLMNTEAFF
TRBD1	TRBJ2-1	TRBV7-7	TGTGCCAGCAGCCCTGGGACAGCCCATGAGCAGTTCTTC	CASSPGTAHEQFF
NA	TRBJ2-7	TRBV18	TGTGCCAGCTCACCCACTCCAAGTGCGTCCTACGAGCAGTACTTC	CASSPTPSASYEQYF
TRBD2	TRBJ2-5	TRBV4-3	TGCGCCAGCAGCCAACTACTAGCGGGGGGGCCCGAGGGGACCCAGTACTTC	CASSQLLAGGPEGTQYF
NA	TRBJ1-2	TRBV19	TGTGCCAGTAGGCCCCACTCCGGGACAAATGGCTACACCTTC	CASRPHSGTNGYTF
NA	TRBJ2-3	TRBV7-2	TGTGCCAGCAGCCCCAACCGACAGGCAGATACGCAGTATTTT	CASSPNRQADTQYF
NA	TRBJ2-7	TRBV28	TGTGCCAGCAGTTTGCCCACGGACAGATATTCCGAGCAGTACTTC	CASSLPTDRYSEQYF
TRBD2	TRBJ2-3	TRBV4-2	TGTGCCAGCAGCCAAGATGTGGTTAGCGGGGGGGGCACAGATACGCAGTATTTT	CASSQDVVSGGGTDTQYF
NA	TRBJ1-6	TRBV5-8	TGTGCCAGCAGCTTAGTCCGAGCAGCGGGATCACCCCTCCACTTT	CASSLVRAAGSPLHF
TRBD2	TRBJ2-7	TRBV11-2	TGTGCCAGCAGCTTAGAACGCGGGGGGGCCTACGAGCAGTACTTC	CASSLERGGAYEQYF
TRBD2	TRBJ2-3	TRBV19	TGTGCCAGTAGGGCCGGGACTAGCGGTAGGGAAACGCAGTATTTT	CASRAGTSGRETQYF
TRBD2	TRBJ2-1	TRBV14	TGTGCCAGCAGCCTCGGGACTAGCGGGGGTAGGCATGAGCAGTTCTTC	CASSLGTSGGRHEQFF
NA	TRBJ2-4	TRBV11-1	TGTGCCAGCAGCCCACGAGGGGGGGGCGCCAAAAACATTCAGTACTTC	CASSPRGGGAKNIQYF
NA	TRBJ1-6	TRBV19	TGTGCCAGTAGAACGACAGTTAATTCACCCCTCCACTTT	CASRTTVNSPLHF
TRBD1	TRBJ2-1	TRBV9	TGTGCCAGCAGCCAGAGGGGGCCCCCGATCTACAATGAGCAGTTCTTC	CASSQRGPPIYNEQFF
TRBD2	TRBJ2-1	TRBV7-2	TGTGCCAGCAGCTCGCGACTAGCGGGGGGGTATGAGCAGTTCTTC	CASSSRLAGGYEQFF
NA	TRBJ2-2	TRBV21-1	TGTGCCAGCGTAGCCGGGGAGCTGTTTTTT	CASVAGELFF
NA	TRBJ1-1	TRBV12-2	TGTGCAAGTCGCTTAGAGGAAGGGGCCATGAACACTGAAGCTTTCTTT	CASRLEEGAMNTEAFF
TRBD1	TRBJ2-5	TRBV5-6	TGTGCCAGCAGCTTGGGGGACAGTGGGGAGACCCAGTACTTC	CASSLGDSGETQYF